A selection of T cell receptor beta chains follows, all from one sample in a study of CD8+ T cells in alopecia areata. Sequenced by immunoSEQ multiplex PCR; TCRdb stores in-frame clones only, minus some. The profile shows 180,000 or so clones, about 55% of them singletons. The specimen was CD8+ T cells sorted from blood, collected at week 24, from a patient treated with tofacitinib. The receptors originated from a human donor with alopecia areata. CDR3s include the opening cysteine and the closing phenylalanine or tryptophan. The D gene is left open where the match is weak. The size field is filled for only some rows; it gives once, few, many or a size class.

j_call d_call v_call clone_size cdr3_aa cdr3_nt
TRBJ1-1 - TRBV7-9 - CASSLTEAFF TGTGCCAGCAGCTTAACTGAAGCTTTCTTT
TRBJ1-6 - TRBV27 few CASSLGARKSPLHF TGTGCCAGCAGTTTAGGGGCGAGGAAATCACCCCTCCACTTT
TRBJ1-2 TRBD1 TRBV13 - CASSFTGDRRGYTF TGTGCCAGCAGCTTCACCGGGGACAGAAGGGGCTACACCTTC
TRBJ2-7 - TRBV2 - CASSEFQDKSYEQYF TGTGCCAGCAGTGAATTTCAGGACAAATCCTACGAGCAGTACTTC
TRBJ2-4 TRBD1 TRBV7-9 - CASSPSVGGAAKNIQYF TGTGCCAGCAGCCCGTCAGTAGGGGGCGCGGCCAAAAACATTCAGTACTTC
TRBJ2-3 TRBD2 TRBV29-1 - CSVVPAGVADTQYF TGCAGCGTTGTACCAGCGGGGGTTGCAGATACGCAGTATTTT
TRBJ2-1 - TRBV29-1 few CSVPTGNEQFF TGCAGCGTTCCGACAGGAAATGAGCAGTTCTTC
TRBJ2-1 TRBD2 TRBV30 - CAWSVGAGGKNEQFF TGTGCCTGGAGTGTGGGTGCGGGGGGGAAAAATGAGCAGTTCTTC
TRBJ1-2 TRBD1 TRBV29-1 - CSARTGDYGYTF TGCAGCGCAAGGACAGGGGACTATGGCTACACCTTC
TRBJ1-1 TRBD1 TRBV4-3 - CASSSHRGGYVNTEAFF TGCGCCAGCAGCTCCCACAGGGGGGGGTACGTGAACACTGAAGCTTTCTTT
TRBJ1-5 - TRBV19 - CASSITGNQPQHF TGTGCCAGTAGTATTACAGGGAATCAGCCCCAGCATTTT
TRBJ1-1 - TRBV5-6 few CASSSLESATEAFF TGTGCCAGCAGCTCGTTGGAGTCGGCTACTGAAGCTTTCTTT
TRBJ1-1 - TRBV13 - CASSPWGNTEAFF TGTGCCAGCAGCCCATGGGGGAACACTGAAGCTTTCTTT
TRBJ1-2 - TRBV29-1 - CSVEGSDGFYGYTF TGCAGCGTTGAGGGCTCGGACGGCTTCTATGGCTACACCTTC
TRBJ1-1 - TRBV4-1 - CASSPAVLNTEAFF TGCGCCAGCAGCCCGGCCGTGCTGAACACTGAAGCTTTCTTT
TRBJ2-1 - TRBV4-3 - CASSQDRDSKQFF TGCGCCAGCAGCCAAGACCGGGACTCGAAGCAGTTCTTC
TRBJ2-1 TRBD1 TRBV29-1 few CSADRGLNEQFF TGCAGCGCTGACAGGGGGCTCAATGAGCAGTTCTTC
TRBJ2-1 TRBD2 TRBV25-1 - CASSDGSGGLNEQFF TGTGCCAGCAGTGATGGTAGCGGGGGGCTTAATGAGCAGTTCTTC
TRBJ2-1 TRBD2 TRBV5-6 - CASSLGGGEQFF TGTGCCAGCAGCTTGGGCGGGGGTGAGCAGTTCTTC
TRBJ2-1 - TRBV30 - CAWKAGDNEQFF TGTGCCTGGAAGGCGGGTGACAATGAGCAGTTCTTC
TRBJ1-1 - TRBV29-1 - CSVEKVADMNTEAFF TGCAGCGTAGAGAAGGTGGCGGACATGAACACTGAAGCTTTCTTT
TRBJ1-1 - TRBV9 - CASSVDGGRNTEAFF TGTGCCAGCAGCGTAGACGGGGGCAGGAACACTGAAGCTTTCTTT
TRBJ1-5 - TRBV7-8 - CASSPTVQVSNQPQHF TGTGCCAGCAGCCCGACCGTGCAAGTGAGCAATCAGCCCCAGCATTTT
TRBJ1-5 - TRBV2 few CASSEMLRGRRQPQHF TGTGCCAGCAGTGAAATGCTCCGGGGACGTCGTCAGCCCCAGCATTTT
TRBJ2-7 - TRBV7-9 few CASSFPSSDEQYF TGTGCCAGCAGCTTCCCCTCCTCGGACGAGCAGTACTTC
TRBJ2-5 TRBD1 TRBV11-2 - CASRDSGTGGETQYF TGTGCCAGCCGGGATAGCGGGACAGGGGGAGAGACCCAGTACTTC